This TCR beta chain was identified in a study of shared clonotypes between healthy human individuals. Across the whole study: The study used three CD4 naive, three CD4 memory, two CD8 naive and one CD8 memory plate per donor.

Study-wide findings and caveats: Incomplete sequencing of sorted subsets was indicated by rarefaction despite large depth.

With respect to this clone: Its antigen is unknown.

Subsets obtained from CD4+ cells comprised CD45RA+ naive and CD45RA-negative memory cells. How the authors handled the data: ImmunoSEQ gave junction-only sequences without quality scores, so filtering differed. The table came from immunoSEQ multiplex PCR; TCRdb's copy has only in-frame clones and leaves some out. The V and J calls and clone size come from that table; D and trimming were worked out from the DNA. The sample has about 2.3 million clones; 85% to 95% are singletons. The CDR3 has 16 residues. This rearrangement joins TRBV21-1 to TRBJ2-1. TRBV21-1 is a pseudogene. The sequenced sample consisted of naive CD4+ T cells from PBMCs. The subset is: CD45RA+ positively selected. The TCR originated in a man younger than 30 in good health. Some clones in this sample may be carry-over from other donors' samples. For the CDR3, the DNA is TGTGCCAGCAGCCAAAAGGGACCCATAGCGAACAATGAGCAGTTCTTC. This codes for CASSQKGPIANNEQFF.